This T cell receptor (beta chain) is from a study of blood T cell repertoires in COVID-19. Looking at the study overall: The study drew acute and convalescent COVID-19 samples from the United States, Italy and Spain. T cells, B-cell-depleted T cells, or PBMCs provided the cDNA or gDNA that served as material.

Per the original data handling: Counts of nucleated cells, estimated from reference gene primer amplification, were obtained. Using immunoSEQ multiplex PCR, the repertoire was profiled, and TCRdb retains in-frame clones only, with some absent. V and J calls plus clone size are reproduced from that table; the DNA served to infer D and trimming. In the table there are some 43,000 clones, 81% of which are singletons. Germline V gene lookup returns CDR1 GTSNPN and CDR2 SVGIG (reference sequence). Deletions cut 2 bases from V and 2 bases from J, with 6 bases between. This CDR3 has 12 residues. The sequencing sample was made of peripheral blood. The sequence derives from a middle-aged man with active or convalescent COVID-19. The J gene is TRBJ2-5, the V gene TRBV30; D unresolved. CDR3 sequence reads: CAWSKLQETQYF. CDR3 DNA sequence: TGTGCCTGGAGTAAACTTCAAGAGACCCAGTACTTC.